The 28 T cell receptor beta chains presented below share a single source sample, sequenced in a study of spatial heterogeneity in lung cancer. The antigens for these receptors are not known. One entry per CDR3 protein, called by TCRdb with MiXCR from the 5' RACE reads. The repertoire holds under 8,000 distinct CDR3 sequences, with around an eighth as singletons. Study conclusions and caveats: Higher tumor mutation counts went along with higher counts of expanded intratumoral alpha and beta TCRs.

As for time point: sample taken at primary tumor resection. The sample in question was lung tumor tissue, obtained at surgery. The receptors derive from a male donor with early-stage non-small cell lung cancer.

Ten or more counts support this clonotype. This beta chain is a stray read from a library made for alpha chains; its abundance is not meaningful. The chain joins TRBV5-5 to TRBJ2-7; possibly TRBD1 or TRBD2 for D (6 bases each). Trimming removed 1 base at V and 0 bases at J, with 11 bases between. Per the germline V gene, CDR1 is SGHKS and CDR2 is YYEKEE (reference sequence). This CDR3 is built from 15 residues. CDR3 amino acids: CASSLYGGDSYEQYF. The CDR3 nucleotides are TGTGCCAGCAGCTTGTACGGGGGCGACTCCTACGAGCAGTACTTC. The full variable domain, its missing parts supplied by reference TRBV5-5 and TRBJ2-7, is DAGVTQSPTHLIKTRGQQVTLRCSPISGHKSVSWYQQVLGQGPQFIFQYYEKEERGRGNFPDRFSARQFPNYSSELNVNALLLGDSALYLCASSLYGGDSYEQYFGPGTRLTVT.

This clonotype is termed medium-sized. Within a library made for alpha chains, this beta chain is off target, and its count is uninformative. J is TRBJ2-1 and V is TRBV7-2, with 10 bases that match TRBD1. The V segment lost 3 bases and the J segment 6 bases; nucleotides outside the gene matches: 2. Germline values: CDR1 SGHTA, CDR2 FQGNSA. The CDR3 spans 14 residues. DNA of the CDR3: TGTGCCAGCAGCTTTAGGACAGGGGGCAATGAGCAGTTCTTC. Translation gives CASSFRTGGNEQFF.

Judged by abundance, this clonotype is medium-sized (0.01 to 0.1%). Within a library made for alpha chains, this beta chain is off target, and its count is uninformative. The V and J genes are TRBV4-1 and TRBJ2-1, with 7 bases aligning to TRBD1. The CDR3 consists of 14 residues. Germline CDR1 reads MGHRA; CDR2 reads YSYEKL. J lost 9 bases, V lost 0 bases, and 5 bases had no gene match. CDR3 in amino acids: CASSQDRHRGEQFF. The DNA of the CDR3 is TGCGCCAGCAGCCAAGATCGCCACAGGGGTGAGCAGTTCTTC.

This clonotype was seen a handful of times. This beta chain was picked up by a library intended for alpha chains and is off target, so its count carries little meaning. V usage is TRBV11-2 and J usage is TRBJ2-1; TRBD1 matches 7 bases. Germline CDR1 reads SGHAT; CDR2 reads FQNNGV. Unmatched junction bases numbered 15, after V lost 4 bases and J lost 9 bases. This CDR3 is built from 16 residues. The CDR3 DNA sequence: TGTGCCAGCAGCTCCTCGAGGGGGCTTCCTGATGCTGAGCAGTTCTTC. This gives the protein CASSSSRGLPDAEQFF.

A word on this clonotype: Within a library made for alpha chains, this beta chain is off target, and its count is uninformative. The chain is built from TRBV2 and TRBJ2-1; perhaps TRBD2 as D (6 bases). Trimming removed 7 bases from V and 6 bases from J, with 19 bases in between. The germline V gene encodes CDR1 SNHLY and CDR2 FYNNEI. This CDR3 comprises 15 residues. The CDR3 here is CASTITVGTFNEQFF. In DNA, the CDR3 is TGTGCCAGCACGATCACAGTGGGGACTTTCAATGAGCAGTTCTTC.

This clonotype was counted at least ten times. Within a library made for alpha chains, this beta chain is off target, and its count is uninformative. The rearrangement links TRBV20-1 to TRBJ1-2, with D tentatively TRBD1 (5 bases). The germline gives CDR1 DFQATT, CDR2 SNEGSKA (reference sequence). V lost 1 base, J lost 1 base, and 10 bases lay in between. The CDR3 covers 14 residues. CDR3 protein: CSARGDLLNYGYTF. The CDR3 nucleotides are TGCAGTGCTAGAGGGGACCTCCTTAACTATGGCTACACCTTC.

This clonotype has more than one count but fewer than ten. For a library built for alpha chains, this beta chain is a stray read; little rests on its size. This sequence joins TRBV29-1 and TRBJ1-2; 7 bases fit TRBD1. The CDR3 length is 12 residues. V shed 7 bases, J shed 3 bases, and the junction held 5 bases outside the gene matches. The germline V gene encodes CDR1 SQVTM and CDR2 ANQGSEA. CDR3 amino acids: CSADRVDYGYTF. CDR3 in DNA: TGCAGCGCTGACAGGGTTGACTATGGCTACACCTTC. Full variable domain (outside the CDR3, taken from reference TRBV29-1 and TRBJ1-2): SAVISQKPSRDICQRGTSLTIQCQVDSQVTMMFWYRQQPGQSLTLIATANQGSEATYESGFVIDKFPISRPNLTFSTLTVSNMSPEDSSIYLCSADRVDYGYTFGSGTRLTVV.

A word on this clonotype: This beta chain is an unintended read in a library built for alpha chains; its size means little. The rearrangement joins TRBV7-9 to TRBJ2-3; D is uncertain. Germline CDR1 is SEHNR and CDR2 is FQNEAQ (reference sequence). This CDR3 is 16 amino acids long. V was pared by 3 bases and J by 2 bases, with 15 bases between. The CDR3 loop reads CASSFPSNLNTDTQYF. In nucleotides, the CDR3 is TGTGCCAGCAGCTTTCCGAGTAATCTAAACACAGATACGCAGTATTTT.

Many counts were recorded for this clonotype. This beta chain is an unintended read in a library built for alpha chains; its size means little. The CDR3 nucleotides are TGTGCCACTTCCCGAATTCGACAGAATGAAAAACTGTTTTTT. Translation: CATSRIRQNEKLFF. The chain has TRBV6-5 and TRBJ1-4, with D possibly being TRBD1 (5 bases). Germline V gene lookup returns CDR1 MNHEY and CDR2 SVGAGI. V was shortened by 10 bases and J by 5 bases, with 17 bases between the two germline ends. The CDR3 length is 14 residues.

In its sample, this clonotype was seen a few times. A library prepared for alpha chains yielded this beta chain as an off-target read; its size is of little meaning. The chain uses TRBV20-1 and TRBJ2-7; the D call may be TRBD1 or TRBD2 (5 bases each). The CDR3 consists of 14 residues. V lost 4 bases and J lost 2, with 15 bases in between. Germline CDR1 and CDR2: DFQATT and SNEGSKA (reference sequence). Here the CDR3 reads CSATDPGRTYEQYF. The CDR3 nucleotides are TGCAGTGCTACCGACCCGGGACGAACCTACGAGCAGTACTTC.

This clonotype was observed at least ten times. Because the library targeted alpha chains, this beta chain is an off-target read whose size means little. The chain joins TRBV5-4 to TRBJ2-3; D is unclear. V lost 4 bases and J 3 bases, leaving 18 bases between the germline ends. This CDR3 spans 16 amino acids. CDR1 SGHNT and CDR2 YYREEE come from the germline V gene (reference sequence). The CDR3 protein is CASSTNGPFMTDTQYF. In DNA form, the CDR3 reads TGTGCCAGCAGCACCAACGGGCCTTTTATGACAGATACGCAGTATTTT.

Concerning this clonotype: Since it is a stray read in a library aimed at alpha chains, this beta chain has a size that is not meaningful. The chain recombines TRBV18 with TRBJ2-1; D possibly corresponds to TRBD1 (6 bases). The germline gives CDR1 KGHSH, CDR2 LQKENI. Trimming cost V 3 bases and J 4 bases, with 10 bases left between them. The CDR3 length is 14 residues. DNA of the CDR3: TGTGCCAGCTCACCCCAACAGGGTTACAATGAGCAGTTCTTC. It specifies CASSPQQGYNEQFF.

By proportion, this clonotype is medium-sized. Because this beta chain is a stray read in a library intended to capture alpha chains, its abundance should not be given much weight. This rearrangement joins TRBV16 to TRBJ2-1; D perhaps matches TRBD1 (5 bases). The V end lost 7 bases, the J end lost 1 base, and 11 bases lay between the germline ends. Germline values: CDR1 KGHSY, CDR2 FQNENV. The CDR3 loop spans 14 amino acids. The CDR3 region has the DNA TGTGCCAGCACGAACGACAGATCCTACAATGAGCAGTTCTTC. Its translation: CASTNDRSYNEQFF.

This clonotype was detected many times. This beta chain is an off-target read within a library intended for alpha chains, so its frequency means little. The chain combines TRBV30 with TRBJ2-5; TRBD1 matches at 7 bases. V shed 3 bases, J shed 5 bases, and the junction held 12 bases outside the gene matches. The CDR3 contains 15 residues. The germline V gene has CDR1 GTSNPN and CDR2 SVGIG (reference sequence). This CDR3 is CAWSSVSTGRETQYF. The CDR3 nucleotides are TGTGCCTGGAGCTCGGTGTCGACAGGGCGTGAGACCCAGTACTTC.

This clonotype was picked up many times. Being off target in a library aimed at alpha chains, this beta chain has a size of little meaning. The chain joins TRBV5-1 to TRBJ2-3, with D unresolved. The CDR3 is 16 residues long. Trimming stripped 0 bases from V and 6 bases from J, with 17 bases between. Germline CDR1 SGHRS, CDR2 YFSETQ. The CDR3 reads CASSLEGSQDIDTQYF. The CDR3 DNA follows: TGCGCCAGCAGCTTGGAAGGTTCACAAGATATTGATACGCAGTATTTT.

By share of the sample, this clonotype is medium-sized. With the library built for alpha chains, this beta chain is off target and its frequency is not meaningful. V gene TRBV27 combines with J gene TRBJ2-3; TRBD1 matches 7 bases. Germline CDR1 reads MNHEY; CDR2 reads SMNVEV (reference sequence). The trim removed 6 bases at V and 4 bases at J, leaving 7 bases unmatched. This CDR3 has 14 residues. This CDR3 is CASSTGVVADTQYF. CDR3 nucleotides: TGTGCCAGCAGCACAGGGGTGGTTGCAGATACGCAGTATTTT.

This clonotype occurred many times. This beta chain came through as a stray read in a library set up for alpha chains, and its size says little. The chain uses TRBV4-2 and TRBJ2-2; weak D call: TRBD2 (7 bases). The CDR3 spans 17 residues. CDR1 is LGHNA and CDR2 is YNFKEQ in the germline V gene. With 0 bases removed from V and 0 bases from J, the gap between germline ends came to 11 bases. Here the CDR3 reads CASSQDQGTTNTGELFF. The CDR3 DNA reads as TGTGCCAGCAGCCAAGATCAGGGGACTACGAACACCGGGGAGCTGTTTTTT.

In its sample, this clonotype was seen many times. For a library built for alpha chains, this beta chain is a stray read; little rests on its size. This sequence joins TRBV28 and TRBJ2-1; 8 bases map to TRBD2. Germline CDR1 is MDHEN and CDR2 is SYDVKM. The CDR3 sequence is 16 residues long. Trimming cost V 3 bases and J 5 bases; bases outside gene matches: 9. This CDR3 reads CASSFSPWRGDNEQFF. In nucleotides, the CDR3 is TGTGCCAGCAGTTTTTCCCCTTGGCGGGGGGACAATGAGCAGTTCTTC.

By share, this clonotype counts as large. A library made for alpha chains picked up this beta chain off target, so its size means little. The J gene is TRBJ2-3, the V gene TRBV27; no reliable D call. In germline, CDR1 is MNHEY, CDR2 SMNVEV (reference sequence). Trimming cost V 4 bases and J 4 bases, with 9 bases left between them. The CDR3 length is 13 residues. DNA of the CDR3: TGTGCCAGCAGTTCACAGTACGCAGATACGCAGTATTTT. Protein product: CASSSQYADTQYF.

This clonotype was detected many times. This beta chain was picked up by a library intended for alpha chains and is off target, so its count carries little meaning. The chain joins TRBV7-9 to TRBJ2-1, with 9 positions matching TRBD2. The CDR3 runs to 14 residues. With 7 bases clipped from V and 10 bases from J, the junction kept 11 bases outside the gene matches. Germline-derived CDR1 and CDR2 are SEHNR and FQNEAQ (reference sequence). CDR3: CASIGTSGSHEQFF. CDR3 sequence (DNA): TGTGCCAGCATCGGAACTAGCGGGTCTCACGAGCAGTTCTTC. Using reference TRBV7-9 and TRBJ2-1 for the parts outside the CDR3, the full variable domain is DTGVSQNPRHKITKRGQNVTFRCDPISEHNRLYWYRQTLGQGPEFLTYFQNEAQLEKSRLLSDRFSAERPKGSFSTLEIQRTEQGDSAMYLCASIGTSGSHEQFFGPGTRLTVL.

In its sample, this clonotype ranks as medium-sized. The library was prepared for alpha chains; this beta chain is a stray read, so its frequency means little. V is TRBV20-1 and J is TRBJ2-4; tentatively, D is TRBD1 (6 bases). CDR1 is DFQATT, CDR2 SNEGSKA, per germline (reference sequence). The V end lost 0 bases, the J end lost 3 bases, and 15 bases lay between the germline ends. The CDR3 has 16 residues. CDR3 DNA sequence: TGCAGTGCTAGAGACGTATTCAGGGGCAACAAAAACATTCAGTACTTC. It translates to CSARDVFRGNKNIQYF.

Of note for this clonotype: For a library built for alpha chains, this beta chain is a stray read; little rests on its size. The chain uses TRBV14 and TRBJ1-5; D gene uncertain. CDR1 and CDR2 (germline): SGHDN, FVKESK. The CDR3 has 12 amino acids. The V end was cut by 6 bases, the J end by 2 bases, with 5 bases between. The CDR3 loop reads CASRWGNQPQHF. The CDR3 coding sequence is TGTGCCAGCAGATGGGGCAATCAGCCCCAGCATTTT.

This clonotype is medium-sized within its sample. Little can be read into the size of this beta chain, an off-target read in a library designed for alpha chains. The rearrangement uses TRBV13 and TRBJ2-7; 8 bases map to TRBD2. J gave up 4 bases and V 5 bases, and 10 bases lay outside the gene matches. This CDR3 region has 15 residues. Germline assignment: CDR1 PRHDT and CDR2 FYEKMQ (reference sequence). The CDR3 protein is CASSPAAGGEYEQYF. The DNA for the CDR3 is TGTGCCAGCAGCCCCGCGGCGGGGGGAGAATACGAGCAGTACTTC.

This clonotype was observed at least ten times. Because this beta chain is a stray read in a library intended to capture alpha chains, its abundance should not be given much weight. The CDR3 loop is CSARDPGRGAYEQYF. The CDR3 DNA follows: TGCAGTGCTAGAGACCCGGGCAGGGGAGCCTACGAGCAGTACTTC. This rearrangement joins TRBV20-1 to TRBJ2-7, with a tentative D call TRBD1 (6 bases). V was pared by 0 bases and J by 2 bases, with 14 bases between. The germline CDR1 and CDR2 sequences are DFQATT and SNEGSKA (reference sequence). This CDR3 has 15 amino acids.

This clonotype showed up many times. For a library built for alpha chains, this beta chain is a stray read; little rests on its size. The rearrangement links TRBV6-2 or TRBV6-3 to TRBJ1-5; TRBD1 matches 10 bases. The CDR3 is made up of 15 amino acids. With V trimmed by 5 bases and J by 10 bases, 11 bases remained unmatched. Germline CDR1 MNHEY, CDR2 SVGEGT. CDR3 in amino acids: CASSRTRDRGDPQHF. The CDR3 DNA reads TGTGCCAGCAGTAGGACCCGGGACAGGGGAGATCCCCAGCATTTT.

This clonotype was recorded many times. Within a library made for alpha chains, this beta chain is off target, and its count is uninformative. The V call is TRBV7-7, the J call TRBJ2-5; 7 nucleotides line up with TRBD1. Germline V CDR1 and CDR2: SSHAT, FNYEAQ (reference sequence). The CDR3 runs to 14 residues. With V trimmed by 5 bases and J by 2 bases, 5 bases remained unmatched. The CDR3 region is CASSPHRGQETQYF. In DNA, the CDR3 is TGTGCCAGCAGCCCTCACAGGGGACAAGAGACCCAGTACTTC.

This clonotype was counted at least ten times. Little can be read into the size of this beta chain, an off-target read in a library designed for alpha chains. The chain has TRBV29-1 and TRBJ2-1, with unresolved D. This CDR3 has 11 residues. V shed 4 bases and J shed 3 bases, with 4 bases lying between them. The germline CDR1 and CDR2 sequences are SQVTM and ANQGSEA. The CDR3 spells CSVVLYNEQFF. CDR3 nucleotide sequence: TGCAGCGTTGTCCTCTACAATGAGCAGTTCTTC.

This clonotype is labeled as medium-sized. The library was designed around alpha chains, so this beta chain is a stray read whose abundance carries little weight. The chain joins TRBV6-6 to TRBJ2-5; 9 bases agree with TRBD2. The length of the CDR3 is 17 residues. Germline loops: CDR1 MNHNY, CDR2 SVGAGI (reference sequence). After removal of 0 bases from V and 1 base from J, the junction contained 6 bases not matched to a gene. The CDR3 DNA reads TGTGCCAGCAGTTACTCATTCCTAGCGGGGACCCAAGAGACCCAGTACTTC. This sequence encodes CASSYSFLAGTQETQYF.